The next 20 T cell receptor beta chains were all read from a single sample in a study of glioma-infiltrating T cells after dendritic cell vaccination. Time point specified: after dendritic cell vaccination, including at tumor progression/relapse. This table comes from immunoSEQ multiplex PCR, and its TCRdb copy is limited to in-frame clones, with some not included. The table records approximately 50,000 clones, around 91% of them present only once. The sample was blood, taken after dendritic cell vaccination. The receptor set was obtained from a human donor with glioblastoma.

The V call is TRBV10-3, the J call TRBJ2-6; 7 bases agree with TRBD1. The CDR3 sequence is 15 residues long. V lost 6 bases and J lost 4; bases outside the gene matches: 6. Germline loops: CDR1 ENHRY, CDR2 SYGVKD. CDR3 in DNA: TGTGCCATCAGCTTACAGGGGACGGGGGCCAACGTCCTGACTTTC. Protein sequence: CAISLQGTGANVLTF.

This clone showed up just a few times. The V call is TRBV6-6, the J call TRBJ1-4; D unresolved. Germline CDR1 reads MNHNY; CDR2 reads SVGAGI (reference sequence). This CDR3 comprises 13 residues. Trimming removed 6 bases at V and 8 bases at J, with 13 bases between. CDR3 loop: CASRGIEREKLFF. The CDR3 bases are TGTGCCAGCAGGGGGATCGAGCGGGAAAAACTGTTTTTT.

The chain uses TRBV29-1 and TRBJ2-7, with D maybe TRBD2 (7 bases). Deletions cut 8 bases from V and 6 bases from J, with 17 bases between. Germline CDR1 and CDR2: SQVTM and ANQGSEA. The CDR3 spans 12 residues. In nucleotides, the CDR3 is TGCAGCCGGGGAGGGGACAATGGCGAGCAGTACTTC. This encodes CSRGGDNGEQYF.

This chain links TRBV2 with TRBJ2-1; 12 positions agree with TRBD2. CDR1 SNHLY and CDR2 FYNNEI come from the germline V gene. The CDR3 totals 15 residues. The V and J ends lost 6 bases and 7 bases, in that order; junction bases with no gene match: 7. CDR3 sequence reads: CASRRLAGVGNEQFF. DNA of the CDR3: TGTGCCAGCAGACGACTAGCGGGAGTGGGTAATGAGCAGTTCTTC.

The CDR3 loop reads CASTPGTGNQPQHF. For the CDR3, the DNA is TGTGCCAGCACCCCCGGGACAGGCAATCAGCCCCAGCATTTT. The chain recombines TRBV6-5 with TRBJ1-5; 7 positions match TRBD1. Germline V lookup: CDR1 MNHEY, CDR2 SVGAGI. The CDR3 spans 14 residues. J lost 2 bases, V lost 7 bases, and 5 bases had no gene match.

V gene TRBV5-1 combines with J gene TRBJ2-1; perhaps TRBD2 as D (5 bases). This CDR3 comprises 15 residues. CDR1 SGHRS and CDR2 YFSETQ come from the germline V gene. V was shortened by 7 bases and J by 3 bases, with 17 bases between the two germline ends. The CDR3 protein is CASWPAGGLYNEQFF. DNA for the CDR3: TGCGCCAGCTGGCCCGCGGGTGGGCTCTACAATGAGCAGTTCTTC.

The rearrangement links TRBV2 to TRBJ2-1; 9 nucleotides line up with TRBD1. Germline V lookup: CDR1 SNHLY, CDR2 FYNNEI. V lost 8 bases and J lost 2; bases outside the gene matches: 4. The length of the CDR3 is 14 residues. The CDR3 here is CASGRTGAYNEQFF. For the CDR3, the DNA is TGTGCCAGCGGCAGGACAGGGGCCTACAATGAGCAGTTCTTC. The whole variable domain, remainder taken from reference TRBV2 and TRBJ2-1, is EPEVTQTPSHQVTQMGQEVILRCVPISNHLYFYWYRQILGQKVEFLVSFYNNEISEKSEIFDDQFSVERPDGSNFTLKIRSTKLEDSAMYFCASGRTGAYNEQFFGPGTRLTVL.

This chain uses TRBV7-9 with TRBJ1-2, with D maybe TRBD1 (6 bases). V lost 0 bases and J lost 1, with 9 bases in between. This CDR3 contains 15 residues. CDR1 is SEHNR, CDR2 FQNEAQ, per germline (reference sequence). CDR3 nucleotide sequence: TGTGCCAGCAGCTTAGCGAGGGGGAGTAACTATGGCTACACCTTC. Amino acids: CASSLARGSNYGYTF.

The rearrangement joins TRBV4-1 to TRBJ1-2, with a weak D call TRBD1 (6 bases). Germline V CDR1 and CDR2: MGHRA, YSYEKL. Trimming took 4 bases from V and 4 from J, leaving 16 bases between them. The CDR3 contains 15 residues. The CDR3 DNA reads as TGCGCCAGCAGCCGATATAAGGACAGCTTCTATGGCTACACCTTC. Translation: CASSRYKDSFYGYTF.

The V and J genes are TRBV25-1 and TRBJ1-3, with 7 bases fitting TRBD1. From germline, CDR1 is MGHDK and CDR2 SYGVNS. This CDR3 contains 17 residues. Trimming at V came to 1 base and at J to 0 bases, leaving 6 bases not matched to a gene. CDR3 in DNA: TGTGCCAGCAGTGAATCGGGGGACAGCTTCTCTGGAAACACCATATATTTT. Amino acids: CASSESGDSFSGNTIYF.

The CDR3 sequence: CASSQGEGKTEAFF. The CDR3 DNA sequence: TGTGCCAGCTCACAAGGGGAGGGTAAAACTGAAGCTTTCTTT. The chain joins TRBV18 to TRBJ1-1, with D perhaps matching TRBD1 (5 bases). The CDR3 is 14 residues long. Germline V gene lookup returns CDR1 KGHSH and CDR2 LQKENI. Trimming removed 4 bases at V and 5 bases at J, with 14 bases between.

This chain uses TRBV15 with TRBJ2-5; 9 bases fit TRBD1. The end of the DNA is better explained by TRBJ2-7, so the J call may be wrong. The CDR3 contains 15 residues. Germline V CDR1 and CDR2: LNHNV, YYDKDF (reference sequence). The CDR3 loop is CATSRGDRASYEQYF. The CDR3 nucleotides are TGTGCCACCAGCAGAGGGGACAGGGCGTCCTACGAGCAGTACTTC.

The rearrangement uses TRBV29-1 and TRBJ2-1; 7 bases line up with TRBD2. Losses at the gene ends were 7 bases for V and 9 bases for J; bases not matched to a gene: 12. The CDR3 runs to 13 residues. Per the germline V gene, CDR1 is SQVTM and CDR2 is ANQGSEA. CDR3 protein: CSAWTSMKIEQFF. In DNA, the CDR3 is TGCAGCGCCTGGACTAGTATGAAGATTGAGCAGTTCTTC.

V gene TRBV27 combines with J gene TRBJ2-6; TRBD1 agrees at 9 bases. There are 20 residues in the CDR3. V lost 3 bases and J lost 2; bases outside the gene matches: 14. CDR1 is MNHEY and CDR2 is SMNVEV in the germline V gene (reference sequence). DNA of the CDR3: TGTGCCAGCAGTTTTGCGGCACAGGGGGCGTTTAGCACTGGGGCCAACGTCCTGACTTTC. It is translated as CASSFAAQGAFSTGANVLTF.

The rearrangement uses TRBV28 and TRBJ1-5; D is perhaps TRBD1 (5 bases). Germline V CDR1 and CDR2: MDHEN, SYDVKM. Trimming stripped 2 bases from V and 3 bases from J, with 11 bases between. This CDR3 is built from 15 residues. CDR3 residues: CASSLASGYNQPQHF. DNA for the CDR3: TGTGCCAGCAGTTTAGCCTCAGGGTACAATCAGCCCCAGCATTTT.

J is TRBJ1-1 and V is TRBV28; D is perhaps TRBD1 (6 bases). CDR1 and CDR2 from the germline V gene are MDHEN and SYDVKM. The V end lost 7 bases, the J end lost 2 bases, and 14 bases lay between the germline ends. The CDR3 loop spans 14 amino acids. The DNA for the CDR3 is TGTGCCAGCAACGCGGCAGGGGCTAACACTGAAGCTTTCTTT. Residues: CASNAAGANTEAFF.

The chain has TRBV9 and TRBJ1-2, with D perhaps matching TRBD1 (5 bases). CDR3 length: 14 amino acids. Per the germline V gene, CDR1 is SGDLS and CDR2 is YYNGEE. Trimming cost V 4 bases and J 2 bases, with 12 bases left between them. CDR3 coding DNA: TGTGCCAGCAGCTTAAATCGACAGAACTATGGCTACACCTTC. It yields the protein CASSLNRQNYGYTF.

This rearrangement joins TRBV10-3 to TRBJ2-5, with 7 bases fitting TRBD1. The V and J ends lost 7 bases and 4 bases, in that order; junction bases with no gene match: 6. CDR3 length equals 13 residues. The V gene's germline CDR1 is ENHRY and CDR2 SYGVKD. The chain's CDR3 is CAIKGQYPETQYF. In DNA, the CDR3 is TGTGCCATCAAGGGACAGTACCCAGAGACCCAGTACTTC.

The chain links TRBV4-2 to TRBJ1-2; 7 bases map to TRBD1. The CDR3 length is 15 residues. V was clipped by 1 base and J by 6 bases; unmatched bases: 8. CDR1 LGHNA and CDR2 YNFKEQ come from the germline V gene. CDR3: CASSQGSGGSHGYTF. The CDR3 coding sequence is TGTGCCAGCAGCCAAGGTTCAGGGGGAAGTCATGGCTACACCTTC.

CDR3 residues: CASSLGASGSTDTQYF. CDR3 coding DNA: TGTGCCAGCAGCCTGGGGGCTAGCGGGAGCACAGATACGCAGTATTTT. The V and J genes are TRBV28 and TRBJ2-3, with 8 bases fitting TRBD2. The V segment lost 6 bases and the J segment 0 bases; nucleotides outside the gene matches: 8. CDR3 length equals 16 residues. CDR1 and CDR2 from the germline V gene are MDHEN and SYDVKM.